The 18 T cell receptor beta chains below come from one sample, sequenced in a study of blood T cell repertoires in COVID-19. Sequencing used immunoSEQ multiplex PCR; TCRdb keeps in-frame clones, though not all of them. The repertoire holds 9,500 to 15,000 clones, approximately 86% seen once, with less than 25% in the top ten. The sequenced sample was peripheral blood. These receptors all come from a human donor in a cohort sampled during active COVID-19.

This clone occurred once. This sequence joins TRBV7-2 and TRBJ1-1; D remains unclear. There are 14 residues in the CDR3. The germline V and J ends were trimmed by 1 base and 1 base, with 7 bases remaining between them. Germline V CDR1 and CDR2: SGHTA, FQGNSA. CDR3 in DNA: TGTGCCAGCAGCTTAGTTCCGGGGAACACTGAAGCTTTCTTT. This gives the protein CASSLVPGNTEAFF.

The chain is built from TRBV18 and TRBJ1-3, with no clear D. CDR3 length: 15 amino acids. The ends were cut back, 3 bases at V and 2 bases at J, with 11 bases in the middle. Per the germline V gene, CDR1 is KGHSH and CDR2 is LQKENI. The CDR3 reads CASSPLDGAGNTIYF. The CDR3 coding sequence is TGTGCCAGCTCACCCCTCGACGGGGCTGGAAACACCATATATTTT. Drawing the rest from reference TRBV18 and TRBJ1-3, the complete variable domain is NAGVMQNPRHLVRRRGQEARLRCSPMKGHSHVYWYRQLPEEGLKFMVYLQKENIIDESGMPKERFSAEFPKEGPSILRIQQVVRGDSAAYFCASSPLDGAGNTIYFGEGSWLTVV.

CDR3 sequence: CASSQDGTGGEKLFF. For the CDR3, the DNA is TGTGCCAGCAGCCAAGACGGGACAGGGGGCGAAAAACTGTTTTTT. The V and J genes are TRBV4-2 and TRBJ1-4, with 12 bases lining up with TRBD1. Germline V gives CDR1 LGHNA, CDR2 YNFKEQ. V shed 0 bases and J 8 bases; nucleotides not matched to a gene: 1. This CDR3 has 15 amino acids.

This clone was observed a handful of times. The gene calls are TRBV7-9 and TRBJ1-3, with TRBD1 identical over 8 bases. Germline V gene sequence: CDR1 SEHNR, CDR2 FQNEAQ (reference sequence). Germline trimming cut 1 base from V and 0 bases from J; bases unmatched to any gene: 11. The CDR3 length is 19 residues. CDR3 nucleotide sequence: TGTGCCAGCAGCTTAGTCAAGGGGACAGGTCTCCGCTCTGGAAACACCATATATTTT. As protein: CASSLVKGTGLRSGNTIYF.

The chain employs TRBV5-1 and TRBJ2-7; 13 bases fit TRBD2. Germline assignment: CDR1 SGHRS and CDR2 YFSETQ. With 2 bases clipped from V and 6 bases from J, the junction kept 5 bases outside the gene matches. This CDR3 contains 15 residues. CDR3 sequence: CASSFTTSGGIEQYF. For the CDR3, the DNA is TGCGCCAGCAGCTTTACGACTAGCGGGGGGATCGAGCAGTACTTC.

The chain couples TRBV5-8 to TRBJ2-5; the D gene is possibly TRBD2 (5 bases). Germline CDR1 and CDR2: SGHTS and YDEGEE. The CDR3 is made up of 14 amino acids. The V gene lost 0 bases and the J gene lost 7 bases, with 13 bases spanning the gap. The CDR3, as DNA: TGTGCCAGCAGCTTGGGGACTGCTTTCGGGACCCAGTACTTC. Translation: CASSLGTAFGTQYF. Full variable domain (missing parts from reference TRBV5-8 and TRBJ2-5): EAGVTQSPTHLIKTRGQQATLRCSPISGHTSVYWYQQALGLGLQFLLWYDEGEERNRGNFPPRFSGRQFPNYSSELNVNALELEDSALYLCASSLGTAFGTQYFGPGTRLLVL.

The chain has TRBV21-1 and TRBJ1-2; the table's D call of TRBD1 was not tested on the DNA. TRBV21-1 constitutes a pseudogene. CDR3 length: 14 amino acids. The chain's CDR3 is CASSTDRGLGGYTF. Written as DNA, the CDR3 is TGTGCCAGCAGCACCGACAGGGGATTGGGTGGCTACACCTTC.

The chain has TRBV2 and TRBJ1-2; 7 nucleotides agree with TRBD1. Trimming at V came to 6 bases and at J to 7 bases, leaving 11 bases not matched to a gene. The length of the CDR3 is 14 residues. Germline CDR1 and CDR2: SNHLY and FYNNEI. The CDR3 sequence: CASSETGTEFGYTF. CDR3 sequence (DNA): TGTGCCAGCAGCGAAACGGGGACAGAGTTTGGCTACACCTTC.

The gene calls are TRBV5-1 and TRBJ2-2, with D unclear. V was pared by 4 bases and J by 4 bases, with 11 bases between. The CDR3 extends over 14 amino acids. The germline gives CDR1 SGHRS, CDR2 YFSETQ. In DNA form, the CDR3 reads TGCGCCAGCAGCACAACATCGGGCACCGGGGAGCTGTTTTTT. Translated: CASSTTSGTGELFF.

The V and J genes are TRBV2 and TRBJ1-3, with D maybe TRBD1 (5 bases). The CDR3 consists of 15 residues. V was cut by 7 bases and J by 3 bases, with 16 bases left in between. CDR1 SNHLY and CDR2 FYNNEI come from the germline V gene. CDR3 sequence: CASKNTGTIGNTIYF. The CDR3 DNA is TGTGCCAGCAAGAATACCGGGACTATTGGAAACACCATATATTTT. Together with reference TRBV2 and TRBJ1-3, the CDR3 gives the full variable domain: EPEVTQTPSHQVTQMGQEVILRCVPISNHLYFYWYRQILGQKVEFLVSFYNNEISEKSEIFDDQFSVERPDGSNFTLKIRSTKLEDSAMYFCASKNTGTIGNTIYFGEGSWLTVV.

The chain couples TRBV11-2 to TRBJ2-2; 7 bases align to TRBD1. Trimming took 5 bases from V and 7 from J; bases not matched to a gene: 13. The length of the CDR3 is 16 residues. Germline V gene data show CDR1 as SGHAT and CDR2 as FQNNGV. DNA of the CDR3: TGTGCCAGCAGCCTAACAGGGGCGCCATGGATCGGGGAGCTGTTTTTT. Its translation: CASSLTGAPWIGELFF.

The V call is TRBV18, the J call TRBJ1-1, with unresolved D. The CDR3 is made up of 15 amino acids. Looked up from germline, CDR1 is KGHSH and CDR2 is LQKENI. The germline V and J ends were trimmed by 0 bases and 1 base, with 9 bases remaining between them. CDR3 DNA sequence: TGTGCCAGCTCACCACCGTCCATTCAGAACACTGAAGCTTTCTTT. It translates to CASSPPSIQNTEAFF.

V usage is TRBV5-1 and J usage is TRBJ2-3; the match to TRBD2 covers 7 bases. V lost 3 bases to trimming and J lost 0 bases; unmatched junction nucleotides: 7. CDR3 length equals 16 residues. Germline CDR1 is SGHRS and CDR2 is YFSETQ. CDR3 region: CASSSGPAGSTDTQYF. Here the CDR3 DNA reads TGCGCCAGCAGCTCAGGTCCAGCGGGGAGCACAGATACGCAGTATTTT.

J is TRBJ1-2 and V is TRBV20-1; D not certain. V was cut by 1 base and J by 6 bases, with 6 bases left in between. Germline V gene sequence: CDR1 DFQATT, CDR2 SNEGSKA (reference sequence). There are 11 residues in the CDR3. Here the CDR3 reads CSARVTDGYTF. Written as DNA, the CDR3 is TGCAGTGCTAGAGTAACGGATGGCTACACCTTC.

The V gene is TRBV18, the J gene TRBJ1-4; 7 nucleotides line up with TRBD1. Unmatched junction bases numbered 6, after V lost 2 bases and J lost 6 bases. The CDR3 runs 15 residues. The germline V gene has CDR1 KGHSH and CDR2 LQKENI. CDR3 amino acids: CASSPGQETYEKLFF. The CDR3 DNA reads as TGTGCCAGCTCACCAGGACAGGAAACCTATGAAAAACTGTTTTTT. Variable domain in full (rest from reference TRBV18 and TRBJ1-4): NAGVMQNPRHLVRRRGQEARLRCSPMKGHSHVYWYRQLPEEGLKFMVYLQKENIIDESGMPKERFSAEFPKEGPSILRIQQVVRGDSAAYFCASSPGQETYEKLFFGSGTQLSVL.

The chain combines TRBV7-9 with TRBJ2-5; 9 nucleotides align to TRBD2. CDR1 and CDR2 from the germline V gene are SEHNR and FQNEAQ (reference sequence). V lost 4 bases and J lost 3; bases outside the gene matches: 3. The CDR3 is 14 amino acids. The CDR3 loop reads CASSSWTSEETQYF. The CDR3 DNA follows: TGTGCCAGCAGCTCTTGGACTAGCGAAGAGACCCAGTACTTC.

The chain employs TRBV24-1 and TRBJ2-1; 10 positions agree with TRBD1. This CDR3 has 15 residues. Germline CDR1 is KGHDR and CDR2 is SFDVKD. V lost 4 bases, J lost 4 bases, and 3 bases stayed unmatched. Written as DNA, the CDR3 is TGTGCCACCAGTGACCCGGGACAGGGGTACAATGAGCAGTTCTTC. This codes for CATSDPGQGYNEQFF.

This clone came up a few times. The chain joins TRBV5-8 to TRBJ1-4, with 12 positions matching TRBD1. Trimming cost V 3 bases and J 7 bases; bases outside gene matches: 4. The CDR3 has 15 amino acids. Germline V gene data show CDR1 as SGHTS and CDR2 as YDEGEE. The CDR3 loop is CASSWDRGQAEKLFF. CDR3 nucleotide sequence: TGTGCCAGCAGCTGGGACAGGGGGCAAGCTGAAAAACTGTTTTTT.